Shown below are 10 T cell receptor beta chains from a single sample sequenced in a study of blood T cell repertoires in COVID-19. The data were produced by immunoSEQ multiplex PCR, yet TCRdb's version contains in-frame clones alone and is incomplete. The table includes tens of thousands of clones, around 70% detected once. The sequenced sample consisted of peripheral blood. The receptors come from a man between 60 and 75 years old with acute or convalescent COVID-19.

The chain has TRBV24-1 and TRBJ2-3; possibly TRBD1 for D (5 bases). Germline CDR1 KGHDR, CDR2 SFDVKD. V gave up 9 bases and J gave up 3 bases, with 12 bases separating them. CDR3 size: 13 residues. Written as DNA, the CDR3 is TGTGCCACCTTAGGGGCAGGGACAGATACGCAGTATTTT. Translated: CATLGAGTDTQYF.

J is TRBJ1-2 and V is TRBV12-3 or TRBV12-4; D perhaps matches TRBD1 (6 bases). V was shortened by 6 bases and J by 4 bases, with 12 bases between the two germline ends. The CDR3 extends over 13 amino acids. The chain's CDR3 is CASSIGGAYGYTF. DNA for the CDR3: TGTGCCAGCAGCATTGGGGGGGCCTATGGCTACACCTTC.

The chain is built from TRBV5-1 and TRBJ2-5; 8 bases line up with TRBD1. After removal of 5 bases from V and 3 bases from J, the junction contained 6 bases not matched to a gene. Germline V gene data show CDR1 as SGHRS and CDR2 as YFSETQ. This CDR3 comprises 14 residues. The CDR3 region is CASRDGQGKETQYF. For the CDR3, the DNA is TGCGCCAGCAGGGACGGACAGGGCAAAGAGACCCAGTACTTC.

The chain joins TRBV28 to TRBJ2-1, with 8 bases matching TRBD2. CDR3 length equals 16 residues. The trim removed 7 bases at V and 1 base at J, leaving 9 bases unmatched. Germline V CDR1 and CDR2: MDHEN, SYDVKM. The CDR3 sequence: CASTEVAGNSYNEQFF. Here the CDR3 DNA reads TGTGCCAGCACAGAAGTAGCGGGAAATTCCTACAATGAGCAGTTCTTC.

A few counts support this clone. The V and J genes are TRBV7-3 and TRBJ1-6; 8 bases align to TRBD1. The V gene end was trimmed by 5 bases and the J gene end by 1 base; junction bases not matched to a gene: 13. There are 19 residues in the CDR3. Germline-derived CDR1 and CDR2 are SGHTA and FQGTGA. The CDR3 DNA follows: TGTGCCAGCAGCCCCGAGGACAGGGCGGATGGATCCTATAATTCACCCCTCCACTTT. Protein sequence: CASSPEDRADGSYNSPLHF.

This clone was picked up a small number of times. This rearrangement joins TRBV25-1 to TRBJ2-7, with 8 bases aligning to TRBD1. The CDR3 contains 15 residues. Per germline, CDR1 MGHDK and CDR2 SYGVNS. After removal of 5 bases from V and 1 base from J, the junction contained 7 bases not matched to a gene. Here the CDR3 DNA reads TGTGCCAGCAGTCCCCGGGACAGGCCTTCCTACGAGCAGTACTTC. This codes for CASSPRDRPSYEQYF.

This chain uses TRBV4-2 with TRBJ2-3, with D maybe TRBD2 (6 bases). The CDR3 contains 15 residues. CDR1 is LGHNA and CDR2 is YNFKEQ in the germline V gene. V was cut by 8 bases and J by 9 bases, with 24 bases left in between. The CDR3 DNA follows: TGTGCCAGCGGAGGGGTAGCGGAGAAAACCGGGACGCAGTATTTT. The encoded protein is CASGGVAEKTGTQYF.

This clone was picked up a small number of times. V is TRBV5-1 and J is TRBJ1-5; 7 bases are a match to TRBD1. This CDR3 contains 16 residues. Germline CDR1 reads SGHRS; CDR2 reads YFSETQ. J lost 1 base, V lost 0 bases, and 4 bases had no gene match. The CDR3 nucleotides read TGCGCCAGCAGCTTGGTGGGACAGAAAAGCAATCAGCCCCAGCATTTT. This codes for CASSLVGQKSNQPQHF.

The chain uses TRBV30 and TRBJ1-5; D unresolved. Per the germline V gene, CDR1 is GTSNPN and CDR2 is SVGIG (reference sequence). This CDR3 has 16 residues. The V gene lost 1 base and the J gene lost 0 bases, with 13 bases spanning the gap. Here the CDR3 DNA reads TGTGCCTGGAGTGATACCGTGGACTCTAGCAATCAGCCCCAGCATTTT. Its protein is CAWSDTVDSSNQPQHF.

The chain links TRBV11-2 to TRBJ1-1; 8 bases agree with TRBD1. J lost 1 base, V lost 5 bases, and 9 bases had no gene match. Germline lookup yields CDR1 SGHAT and CDR2 FQNNGV. The length of the CDR3 is 16 residues. DNA of the CDR3: TGTGCCAGCAGCCTCACCGTCCAGGGGGCGAACACTGAAGCTTTCTTT. It is translated as CASSLTVQGANTEAFF. Drawing the rest from reference TRBV11-2 and TRBJ1-1, the complete variable domain is EAGVAQSPRYKIIEKRQSVAFWCNPISGHATLYWYQQILGQGPKLLIQFQNNGVVDDSQLPKDRFSAERLKGVDSTLKIQPAKLEDSAVYLCASSLTVQGANTEAFFGQGTRLTVV.